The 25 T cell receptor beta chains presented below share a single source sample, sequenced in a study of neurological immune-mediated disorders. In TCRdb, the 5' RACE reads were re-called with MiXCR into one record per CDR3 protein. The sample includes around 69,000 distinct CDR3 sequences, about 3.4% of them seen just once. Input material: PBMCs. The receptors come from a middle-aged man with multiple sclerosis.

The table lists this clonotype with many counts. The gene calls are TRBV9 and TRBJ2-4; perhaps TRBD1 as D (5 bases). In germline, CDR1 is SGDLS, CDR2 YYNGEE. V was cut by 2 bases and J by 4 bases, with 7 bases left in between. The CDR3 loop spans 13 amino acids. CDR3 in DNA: TGTGCCAGCAGCGTGACAGAGAAAAACATTCAGTACTTC. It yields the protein CASSVTEKNIQYF.

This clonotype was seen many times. The DNA of the CDR3 is TGCGCCAGCAGCTTGGCCGGAGGCAGTCTCTACGAGCAGTACTTC. Translation: CASSLAGGSLYEQYF. The rearrangement uses TRBV5-1 and TRBJ2-7, with D perhaps TRBD2 (5 bases). Germline values: CDR1 SGHRS, CDR2 YFSETQ. The CDR3 is made up of 15 amino acids. V was shortened by 0 bases and J by 3 bases, with 13 bases between the two germline ends.

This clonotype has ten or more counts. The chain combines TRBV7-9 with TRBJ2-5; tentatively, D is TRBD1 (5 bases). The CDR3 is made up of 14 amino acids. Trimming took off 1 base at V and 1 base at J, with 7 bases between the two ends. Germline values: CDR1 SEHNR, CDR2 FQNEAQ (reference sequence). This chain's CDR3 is CASSLGRAQETQYF. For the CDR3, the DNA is TGTGCCAGCAGCTTAGGCAGGGCCCAAGAGACCCAGTACTTC.

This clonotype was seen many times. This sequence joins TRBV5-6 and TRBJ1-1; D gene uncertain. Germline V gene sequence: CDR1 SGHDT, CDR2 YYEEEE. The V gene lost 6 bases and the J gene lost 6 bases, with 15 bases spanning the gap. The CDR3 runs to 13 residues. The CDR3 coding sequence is TGTGCCAGCACTTACCTCGACAAGCCTGAAGCTTTCTTT. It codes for CASTYLDKPEAFF.

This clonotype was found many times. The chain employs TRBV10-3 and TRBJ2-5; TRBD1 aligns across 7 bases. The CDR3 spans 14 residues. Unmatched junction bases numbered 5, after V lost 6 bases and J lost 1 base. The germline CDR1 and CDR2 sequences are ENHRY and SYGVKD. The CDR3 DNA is TGTGCCATCAGGGAGGACAGGACCCAAGAGACCCAGTACTTC. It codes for CAIREDRTQETQYF.

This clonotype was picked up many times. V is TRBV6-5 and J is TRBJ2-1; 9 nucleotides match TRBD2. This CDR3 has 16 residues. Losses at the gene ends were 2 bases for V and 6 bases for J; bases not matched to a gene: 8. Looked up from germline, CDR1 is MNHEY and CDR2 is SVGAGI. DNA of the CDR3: TGTGCCAGCAGTTACACCGGGACTAGCCTAACCAATGAGCAGTTCTTC. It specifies CASSYTGTSLTNEQFF.

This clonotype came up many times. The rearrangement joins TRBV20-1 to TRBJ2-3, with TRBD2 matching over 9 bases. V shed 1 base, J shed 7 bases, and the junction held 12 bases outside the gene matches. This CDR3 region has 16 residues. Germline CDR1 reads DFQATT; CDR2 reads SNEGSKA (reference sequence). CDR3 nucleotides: TGCAGTGCTAGAGGATCCTCTAGCGGGGTCTTACATACGCAGTATTTT. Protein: CSARGSSSGVLHTQYF.

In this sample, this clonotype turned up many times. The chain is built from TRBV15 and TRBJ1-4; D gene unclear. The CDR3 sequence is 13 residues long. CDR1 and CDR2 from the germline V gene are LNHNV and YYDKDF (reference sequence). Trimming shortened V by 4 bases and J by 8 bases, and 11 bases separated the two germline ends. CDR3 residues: CATSKDQVEKLFF. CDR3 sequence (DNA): TGTGCCACCAGCAAGGACCAGGTAGAAAAACTGTTTTTT.

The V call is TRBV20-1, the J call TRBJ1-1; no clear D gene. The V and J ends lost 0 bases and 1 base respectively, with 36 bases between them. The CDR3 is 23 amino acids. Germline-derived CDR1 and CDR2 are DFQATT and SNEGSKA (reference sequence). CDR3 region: CSARDRVTGRSDSSFYGNTEAFF. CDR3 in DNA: TGCAGTGCTAGAGATCGTGTAACTGGGAGGTCTGACTCTTCCTTTTATGGGAACACTGAAGCTTTCTTT.

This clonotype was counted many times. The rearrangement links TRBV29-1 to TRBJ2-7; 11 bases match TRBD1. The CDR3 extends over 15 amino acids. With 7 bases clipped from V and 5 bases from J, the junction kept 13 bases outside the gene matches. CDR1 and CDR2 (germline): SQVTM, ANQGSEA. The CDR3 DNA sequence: TGCAGCGCAGCACGTGGACAGGGGGCCGCGGACGAGCAGTACTTC. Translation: CSAARGQGAADEQYF.

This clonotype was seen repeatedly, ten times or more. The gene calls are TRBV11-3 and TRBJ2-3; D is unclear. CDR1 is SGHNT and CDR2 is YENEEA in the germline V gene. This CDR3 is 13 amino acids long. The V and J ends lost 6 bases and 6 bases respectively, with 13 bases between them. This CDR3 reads CASSSMFADTQYF. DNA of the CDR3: TGTGCCAGCAGTTCAATGTTTGCGGATACGCAGTATTTT.

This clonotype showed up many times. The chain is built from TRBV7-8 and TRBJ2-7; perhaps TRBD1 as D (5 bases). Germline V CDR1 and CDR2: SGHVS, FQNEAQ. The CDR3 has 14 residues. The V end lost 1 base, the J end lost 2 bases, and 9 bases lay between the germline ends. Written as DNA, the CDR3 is TGTGCCAGCAGCTTAGGCGCAGGGCCCTACGAGCAGTACTTC. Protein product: CASSLGAGPYEQYF. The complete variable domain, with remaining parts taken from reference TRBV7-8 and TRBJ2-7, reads GAGVSQSPRYKVAKRGQDVALRCDPISGHVSLFWYQQALGQGPEFLTYFQNEAQLDKSGLPSDRFFAERPEGSVSTLKIQRTQQEDSAVYLCASSLGAGPYEQYFGPGTRLTVT.

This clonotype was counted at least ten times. The CDR3: CASTRTGSTEAFF. For the CDR3, the DNA is TGTGCCAGCACCCGGACAGGGAGCACTGAAGCTTTCTTT. V and J are TRBV12-3 or TRBV12-4 and TRBJ1-1, with 8 bases that match TRBD1. The CDR3 covers 13 residues. The V gene end was trimmed by 7 bases and the J gene end by 4 bases; junction bases not matched to a gene: 5.

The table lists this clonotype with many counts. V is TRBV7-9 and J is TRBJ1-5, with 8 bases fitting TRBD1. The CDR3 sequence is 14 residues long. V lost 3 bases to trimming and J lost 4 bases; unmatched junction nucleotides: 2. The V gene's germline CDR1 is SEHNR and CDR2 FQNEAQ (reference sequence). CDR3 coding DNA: TGTGCCAGCAGCTTCCAGGGGGCGAATCAGCCCCAGCATTTT. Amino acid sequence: CASSFQGANQPQHF.

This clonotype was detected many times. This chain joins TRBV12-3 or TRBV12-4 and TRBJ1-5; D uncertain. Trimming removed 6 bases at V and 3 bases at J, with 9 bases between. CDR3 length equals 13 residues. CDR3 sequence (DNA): TGTGCCAGCAGCACGGCCCTCAATCAGCCCCAGCATTTT. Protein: CASSTALNQPQHF.

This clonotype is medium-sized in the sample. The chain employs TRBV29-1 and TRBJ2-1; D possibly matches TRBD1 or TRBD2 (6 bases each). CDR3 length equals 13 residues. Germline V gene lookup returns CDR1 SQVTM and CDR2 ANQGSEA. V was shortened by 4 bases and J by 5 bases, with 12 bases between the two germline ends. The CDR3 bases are TGCAGCGTTGGGTCAGGGGAGGACAATGAGCAGTTCTTC. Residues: CSVGSGEDNEQFF.

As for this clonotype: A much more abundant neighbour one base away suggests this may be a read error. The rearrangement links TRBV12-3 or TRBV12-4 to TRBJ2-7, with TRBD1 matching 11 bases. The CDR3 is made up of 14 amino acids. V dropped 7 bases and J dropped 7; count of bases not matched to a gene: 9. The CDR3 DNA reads TGTGCCAGCAACATGCGCGGACAGGGGGCTGAGCAGTACTTC. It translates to CASNMRGQGAEQYF.

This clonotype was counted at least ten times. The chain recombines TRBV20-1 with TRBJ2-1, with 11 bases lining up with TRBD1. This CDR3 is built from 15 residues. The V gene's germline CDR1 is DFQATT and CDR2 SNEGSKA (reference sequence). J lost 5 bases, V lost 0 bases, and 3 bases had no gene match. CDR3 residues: CSARDWGQGDNEQFF. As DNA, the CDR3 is TGCAGTGCTAGAGATTGGGGACAGGGGGACAATGAGCAGTTCTTC.

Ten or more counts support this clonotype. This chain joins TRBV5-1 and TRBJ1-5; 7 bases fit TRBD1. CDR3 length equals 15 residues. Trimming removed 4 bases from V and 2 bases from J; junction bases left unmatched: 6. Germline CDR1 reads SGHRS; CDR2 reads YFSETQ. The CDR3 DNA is TGCGCCAGCAGCCGGACAGGCGAAGGCAATCAGCCCCAGCATTTT. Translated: CASSRTGEGNQPQHF. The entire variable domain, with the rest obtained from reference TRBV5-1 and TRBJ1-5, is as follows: KAGVTQTPRYLIKTRGQQVTLSCSPISGHRSVSWYQQTPGQGLQFLFEYFSETQRNKGNFPGRFSGRQFSNSRSEMNVSTLELGDSALYLCASSRTGEGNQPQHFGDGTRLSIL.

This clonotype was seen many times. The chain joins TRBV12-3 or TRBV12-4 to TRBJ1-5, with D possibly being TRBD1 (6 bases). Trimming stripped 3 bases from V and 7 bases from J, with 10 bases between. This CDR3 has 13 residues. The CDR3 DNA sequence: TGTGCCAGCAGTTTGGGGGCAGGGCAGCCCCAGCATTTT. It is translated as CASSLGAGQPQHF.

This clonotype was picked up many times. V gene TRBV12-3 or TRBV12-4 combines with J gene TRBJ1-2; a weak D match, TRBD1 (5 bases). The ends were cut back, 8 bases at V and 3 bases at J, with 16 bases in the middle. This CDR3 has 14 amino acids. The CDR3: CASRLRRGDYGYTF. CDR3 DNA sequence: TGTGCCAGCCGTCTGAGGCGGGGCGACTATGGCTACACCTTC.

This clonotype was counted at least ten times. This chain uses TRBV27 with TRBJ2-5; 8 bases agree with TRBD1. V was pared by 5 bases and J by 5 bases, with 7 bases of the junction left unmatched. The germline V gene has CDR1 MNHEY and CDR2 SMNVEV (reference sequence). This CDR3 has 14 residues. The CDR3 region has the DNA TGTGCCAGCAGTCCCGACAGGGGATGGGAGACCCAGTACTTC. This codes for CASSPDRGWETQYF.

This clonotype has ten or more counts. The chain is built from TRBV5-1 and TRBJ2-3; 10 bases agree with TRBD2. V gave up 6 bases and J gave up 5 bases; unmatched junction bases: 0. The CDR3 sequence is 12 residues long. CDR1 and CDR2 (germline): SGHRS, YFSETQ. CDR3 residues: CASTSGRDTQYF. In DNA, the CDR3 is TGCGCCAGCACTAGCGGGAGAGATACGCAGTATTTT.

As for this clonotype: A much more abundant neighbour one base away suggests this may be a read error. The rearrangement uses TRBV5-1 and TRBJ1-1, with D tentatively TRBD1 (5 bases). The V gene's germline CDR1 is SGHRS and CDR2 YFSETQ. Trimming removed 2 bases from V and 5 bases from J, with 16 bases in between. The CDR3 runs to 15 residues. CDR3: CASSLSGKGRTEAFF. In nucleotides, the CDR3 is TGCGCCAGCAGCTTATCGGGAAAGGGGAGAACTGAAGCTTTCTTT.

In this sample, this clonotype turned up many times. The CDR3 DNA is TGCGCCAGCAGAAAAACCCAGGCCACAGATACGCAGTATTTT. This codes for CASRKTQATDTQYF. The rearrangement uses TRBV5-1 and TRBJ2-3; unclear D gene. The CDR3 sequence is 14 residues long. The germline gives CDR1 SGHRS, CDR2 YFSETQ. Trimming removed 5 bases from V and 2 bases from J, with 12 bases in between.